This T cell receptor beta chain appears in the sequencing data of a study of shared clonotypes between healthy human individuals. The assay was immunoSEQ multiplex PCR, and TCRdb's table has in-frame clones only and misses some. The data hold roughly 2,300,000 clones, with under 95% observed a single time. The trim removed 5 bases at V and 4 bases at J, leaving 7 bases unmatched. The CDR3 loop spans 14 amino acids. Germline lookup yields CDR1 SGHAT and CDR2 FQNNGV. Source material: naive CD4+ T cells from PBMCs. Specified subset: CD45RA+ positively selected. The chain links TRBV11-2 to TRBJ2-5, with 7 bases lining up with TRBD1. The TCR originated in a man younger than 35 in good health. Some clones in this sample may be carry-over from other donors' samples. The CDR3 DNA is TGTGCCAGCAGCCTACAGGGGTTGGGAGAGACCCAGTACTTC. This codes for CASSLQGLGETQYF.